In its sample, the clone carrying this T cell receptor (beta chain) was seen a few times. Its antigen is currently unknown. Making the TCR beta libraries involved quantitative 5'-RACE with molecular barcodes. TCRdb analysed the 5' RACE reads with MiXCR anew, one entry per CDR3 protein. The table includes roughly 130,000 distinct CDR3 sequences, roughly 15% detected once. These data come from a study of CD8 T cells in ankylosing spondylitis. Study-wide findings and caveats: What seemed typical of ankylosing spondylitis blood was a TCR beta motif built from about 8 highly homologous variants. A number of the motif variants had already been described in reactive arthritis synovial fluid and blood. In ankylosing spondylitis patients, matched synovial fluid reportedly showed significant enrichment of disease-linked clones.

Trimming took 7 bases from V and 11 from J, leaving 17 bases between them. This CDR3 has 12 amino acids. The source material was blood, either unsorted or a sorted T cell fraction (not recorded which). This TCR derives from a female donor with ankylosing spondylitis or in good health (not recorded which). This rearrangement joins TRBV12-3 or TRBV12-4 to TRBJ2-5, with TRBD1 as a possible D gene (5 bases). CDR3 region: CASTFGRAMQYF. The CDR3 region has the DNA TGTGCCAGCACCTTCGGCAGGGCGATGCAGTACTTC.